This TCR beta chain was observed in a study of cytomegalovirus exposure and HLA in healthy donors (dated by TCRdb to about 2017). As for the study more broadly: An earlier analysis of some 500 of the donors reported 250 to 350 Gb of sequence data and some 100 million unique TCR beta sequences from approximately 180 million T cells. Roughly 300 gigabases of sequencing data and 70 million to 85 million unique TCR sequences were included in an early release covering roughly 600 HLA-typed donors. Among the roughly 390 genotyped donors, about 83% belonged to the genetic ancestry cluster associated with self-reported Caucasian donors. The study aimed to test whether cataloging public T cell receptors could reveal signatures of past pathogen exposure. The study used immunosequencing to profile the T cell repertoires of under 700 subjects and linked those repertoires to cytomegalovirus serostatus. Along with the roughly 710-subject first cohort, a separate validation cohort of 120 different subjects was used. To predict cytomegalovirus infection status, the study brought together high-throughput TCR immunosequencing, statistical association of individual TCRs with disease status, and machine learning. A later analysis re-examined previously published TCR beta repertoires from 610 or so donors and added high-resolution HLA genotyping to investigate patterns of TCR occurrence. Rather than drawing on any new phenotypic data, the later analysis identified candidate immune exposures from TCR beta sequences and the way those sequences occurred across donors. An earlier analysis of approximately 500 of the donors applied high-throughput TCR beta sequencing to assess whether each TCR beta V gene segment acted as functional or pseudogenic. Donor age, sex, ethnicity and CMV serostatus were compiled alongside the repertoire data. Genome-wide SNP genotypes for about 65% of the 666 donors were used in a later genetic analysis, which treated that subset as a discovery cohort. All discovery cohort repertoires had been generated using a single sequencing platform. Class I and class II HLA loci were covered by the typing at four-digit resolution. The number of donors typed differed by locus, with roughly 629-640 for A, B, C, DRB1 and DQB1, about 500 for DQA1, 600 to 610 for DPA1, and under 490 for DPB1. Because of strong linkage in the cohort, roughly five DR-DQ haplotypes were treated as single units for association and clustering. On average, roughly 240,000 unique TCR beta nucleotide sequences were sequenced per donor among a few hundred genotyped donors of the cohort, with around 19% of those sequences being non-productive.

Library generation was performed with the immunoSEQ multiplex PCR assay. For the multiplex PCR, a mixture combining 60 forward primers for TCR Vbeta segments and 13 reverse primers for TCR Jbeta segments was used. The CDR3 region of rearranged TCR beta genes was amplified from genomic DNA by a multiplex PCR assay. Amplified TCR beta libraries were sequenced as 87-base-pair reads on the Illumina HiSeq System. The authors' analysis ran thus. Across the 600 to 700 repertoires, a later analysis counted around 80 million unique TCR beta chains, around 11 million of which were shared by at least two donors. To remove PCR and sequencing errors, raw reads were error-corrected and collapsed into unique sequences using a nearest-neighbor algorithm that merged closely related sequences. To assign V, D and J gene segments, CDR3 sequences were aligned to IMGT reference sequences. Each retained sequence needed at least a six-nucleotide match to both a V gene segment and a J gene segment. A rearrangement was called productive if the CDR3 had no stop codons and remained in frame with V and J, and every other rearrangement was called non-productive. CDR3 was defined by IMGT convention, running from the second conserved V-encoded cysteine to the conserved J-encoded phenylalanine. Sequences without an unambiguous match to a single V gene segment were excluded from the earlier analysis of almost 600 of the donors. An earlier analysis of 500 to 600 of the donors classified V segments as functional when productive rearrangements were above 56.7% and as segregating when the standard deviation between donors was above 5%. To diagnose cytomegalovirus status from the catalog of TCR beta chain sequences, a statistical classification framework was built. In a later analysis, TCR nucleotide sequences were compared against IMGT/GENE-DB human TR gene sequences so that V and J genes could be assigned. Using the TCRdist pipeline, a later analysis assigned CDR3 sequences along with most-parsimonious VDJ recombination scenarios. In a later analysis, each TCR beta chain was defined by its CDR3 amino acid sequence together with its V-gene family, and reads without a unique V-gene family were excluded. In a later analysis, 450 to 600 highly shared, low-generation-probability nucleotide sequences were removed to address suspected cross-contamination and a sequencing artifact. In a later analysis, a clonal expansion index for each public chain was calculated from normalized within-repertoire ranks of inferred template counts. A later analysis computed generation probabilities with a VDJ recombination model fitted to out-of-frame rearrangements, and checked the results against IGoR. In a later analysis, TCR-TCR, TCR-HLA and TCR-CMV co-occurrence was scored with hypergeometric tests, and a repertoire-size bias correction was applied to TCR pairs. False discovery rates were estimated in a later analysis by permuting HLA or CMV assignments 20 times. A later analysis grouped co-occurring TCRs with DBSCAN, adding TCRdist sequence similarity when clustering within HLA-allele-positive subsets. For co-occurrence clustering, repertoires with fewer than 30,000 or more than 120,000 public chains were excluded, along with roughly 5 repertoires with anomalous nucleotide sharing. TCRdb stores this immuneACCESS table with in-frame sequences only. Part of the clones is absent; in the studies checked, under half of the shortfall reflects unresolved V genes, and no reason is known for the rest. That table furnishes V, J and clone size, whereas the DNA furnished D and trimming. The sample contains 270,000 or so clones, approximately 90% of them found a single time. The ten largest clonotypes hold less than 4% of the sample.

To note about this clone: Its antigen is unknown. The record has no base qualities; no much larger clone is one base away.

Broad study findings and their caveats: Linkage disequilibrium might explain the correlated functional status among segregating V segments, but an unknown experimental factor could not be ruled out. It was suggested by the authors that the approach could potentially be generalized to other disease states and immunological phenotypes. According to a later analysis, parvovirus B19, influenza, CMV and Epstein-Barr virus appeared linked to several top co-occurrence clusters. The classifier was reported to diagnose cytomegalovirus status with high specificity and sensitivity in both the original and validation cohorts. In a later analysis, HLA-associated TCR beta chains were found to be more clonally expanded and to have lower generation probabilities than equally common non-associated chains. Because the 87-base-pair reads could not distinguish some IMGT-functional V segments, including TRBV6-2 and TRBV6-3, those segments were excluded. Because HLA typing was missing for some donors at each locus, association tests included only the typed subset. In the study, 150 to 200 TCR beta chains were listed as associated with cytomegalovirus. The sequencing pipeline was judged likely to have produced a cluster of highly shared sequence variants as a technical artifact. The only immune exposure information available for the cohort was CMV serostatus. At a false discovery rate of 0.05, a later analysis linked some 17,000 TCR beta sequences to specific HLA alleles. The cohort was sequenced for TCR beta chains only, and without alpha or paired-chain data the features that could be detected were limited. An earlier analysis of 450 to 750 of the donors showed that most TCR beta V segments appeared in productive rearrangements either about 87% or about 30% of the time, which broadly matched IMGT annotations. When HLA alleles, especially DR and DQ, strongly co-occurred, TCR associations were difficult to assign to individual alleles. In a later analysis, the rate of TCR association differed among HLA loci, with DRB1 alleles having the most associated TCRs and HLA-C alleles having the fewest. While some public TCRs were present in many individuals, most TCR sequences turned up only very rarely across donors. A further reported finding was that TCR beta sequences accurately predicted the HLA-A and HLA-B alleles for most subjects in the first cohort. A later genetic analysis reported fewer N-insertions in productive TCRs among donors in an Asian-associated ancestry cluster than the roughly 690-donor mean. A few of the identified cytomegalovirus-associated TCR beta chains were confirmed in vitro to be specific for cytomegalovirus antigens. An association between a missense DCLRE1C variant and V-gene and J-gene trimming of TCR beta chains was found in a later genetic analysis and replicated in an independent cohort. Because counts were too low, about 15 rarely observed V segments, including chromosome 9 orphons, were left out of the earlier analysis of approximately 500 of the donors. According to a later analysis, most CMV-associated TCR beta chains appeared to be HLA-restricted, and the HLA associations seemed to be driven largely by CMV exposure. Sequencing depth was assumed to be roughly uniform across donors in the presence/absence analyses, though that assumption may not hold.

The cohort comprised under 700 healthy bone marrow donors. Cohort members were all nominally healthy when sampled, although unrecorded immune exposures were likely present. The donor was CMV seropositive and was included in the group of approximately 310 seropositive cohort members. A peripheral blood sample was provided by each donor, and peripheral blood mononuclear cells were used for TCR beta sequencing. The Qiagen DNeasy Blood Extraction Kit was used to extract genomic DNA from the blood cell samples. Germline trimming: 2 bases from V, 6 bases from J; junction bases outside gene matches: 10. From the cysteine through the phenylalanine, the CDR3 covers 15 amino acids. Just CDR3 DNA is preserved here, 45 bases in frame from base 1. The germline V gene specifies KGHSH as CDR1 and LQKENI as CDR2.

The clonotype originates from a man aged 35-49 years in good health and CMV-seropositive. The chain is encoded by TRBV18 joined to TRBJ2-7, with 7 junctional bases fitting TRBD1. The sequencing sample was made of PBMCs. In nucleotide form, the sequence is TGTGCCAGCTCACCAGGACAAGGGGGCAGGTTCGAGCAGTACTTC. Its amino acids are CASSPGQGGRFEQYF.